This T cell receptor (beta chain) was obtained from a study of T cell changes during pregnancy in multiple sclerosis. Measured with immunoSEQ multiplex PCR; TCRdb has only the in-frame clones, and not every one. Of around 69,000 clones detected, 91% appear once; the ten largest clones hold roughly 5%. The specimen comprised CD8+ T cells from peripheral blood mononuclear cells, sampled before pregnancy. This clonotype originated in a female donor with multiple sclerosis, enrolled in a pregnancy study.

CDR3 sequence: CASSAGGPYNEQFF. CDR3 nucleotide sequence: TGTGCCAGCAGCGCGGGGGGCCCGTACAATGAGCAGTTCTTC. J is TRBJ2-1 and V is TRBV9, with D perhaps TRBD2 (7 bases). V gave up 3 bases and J gave up 4 bases, with 11 bases separating them. The CDR3 length is 14 residues. Germline CDR1 reads SGDLS; CDR2 reads YYNGEE.